The next 6 T cell receptor beta chains were all read from a single sample in a study of T cell responses to AZD1222 COVID-19 vaccine. Repertoires were generated with immunoSEQ multiplex PCR, while TCRdb's copy carries only in-frame clones and drops some. The sample has roughly 120,000 clones, 75% to 95% seen once. Sequencing was performed on peripheral blood, taken on day 0 of AZD1222 vaccination. These receptors were taken from an adult in good health.

The chain carries TRBV4-1 and TRBJ1-2; weak D call: TRBD1 (6 bases). V lost 7 bases and J 6 bases, leaving 18 bases between the germline ends. Germline V gene lookup returns CDR1 MGHRA and CDR2 YSYEKL. The CDR3 totals 14 residues. CDR3 coding DNA: TGCGCCAGCAAGGTGGCGGGGGCGTCTGATGGCTACACCTTC. Amino acid sequence: CASKVAGASDGYTF.

The rearrangement uses TRBV12-3 or TRBV12-4 and TRBJ1-3; D is unresolved. The CDR3 is made up of 12 amino acids. The germline V and J ends were trimmed by 3 bases and 8 bases, with 8 bases remaining between them. The CDR3 region is CASSFRRDTIYF. Written as DNA, the CDR3 is TGTGCCAGCAGTTTTAGACGGGACACCATATATTTT.

V and J are TRBV7-2 and TRBJ2-5; 8 bases match TRBD2. Germline-derived CDR1 and CDR2 are SGHTA and FQGNSA. V dropped 4 bases and J dropped 5; count of bases not matched to a gene: 6. This CDR3 contains 14 residues. This CDR3 is CASSSRGGGETQYF. CDR3 in DNA: TGTGCCAGCAGCTCCAGGGGCGGGGGGGAGACCCAGTACTTC.

J is TRBJ2-2 and V is TRBV29-1, with D hard to call. Trimming took 3 bases from V and 1 from J, leaving 9 bases between them. CDR1 and CDR2 from the germline V gene are SQVTM and ANQGSEA. The CDR3 runs 14 residues. The CDR3 DNA is TGCAGCGTTGACCTCGGGCTGAACACCGGGGAGCTGTTTTTT. Protein product: CSVDLGLNTGELFF.

This clone was seen a few times. The chain uses TRBV5-1 and TRBJ1-2; the D gene is possibly TRBD1 (6 bases). V dropped 6 bases and J dropped 12 bases, with 21 bases sitting between them. Germline loops: CDR1 SGHRS, CDR2 YFSETQ. This CDR3 has 13 residues. This chain's CDR3 is CASTLRDRLLNTF. The CDR3 DNA reads as TGCGCCAGCACCCTCCGCGACAGGCTCCTAAACACCTTC.

V is TRBV5-6 and J is TRBJ1-1; D uncertain. V was pared by 4 bases and J by 0 bases, with 16 bases between. CDR3 length equals 16 residues. Germline CDR1 reads SGHDT; CDR2 reads YYEEEE. CDR3 amino acids: CASSPPSFPMNTEAFF. CDR3 nucleotide sequence: TGTGCCAGCAGCCCCCCCAGCTTTCCTATGAACACTGAAGCTTTCTTT.